This TCR beta chain emerged from a study of blood T cell repertoires in COVID-19. Study-level background: T cells, B-cell-depleted T cells, or PBMCs provided the cDNA or gDNA that served as material.

The CDR3 has 17 amino acids. In germline, CDR1 is MNHEY, CDR2 SVGEGT. Trimming cost V 4 bases and J 5 bases; bases outside gene matches: 9. As originally analysed: Amplification of reference gene primers provided the estimated nucleated cell counts. Generated by immunoSEQ multiplex PCR, the TCRdb table keeps only in-frame clones and is missing some. V and J calls and clone size are those listed in that table; D and trimming were worked out from the DNA. The data contain tens of thousands of clones, about four fifths of them singletons. The TCR was taken from a woman older than 75 with active or convalescent COVID-19. The sequenced sample consisted of peripheral blood. The chain couples TRBV6-2 or TRBV6-3 to TRBJ2-1; 12 bases line up with TRBD1. The CDR3 here is CASSSGTGGVRHNEQFF. In DNA form, the CDR3 reads TGTGCCAGCAGTTCCGGGACAGGGGGCGTGAGGCACAATGAGCAGTTCTTC.